The TCR beta chain described here comes from a study of cytotoxic CD8 clonotypes in ibrutinib-treated CLL. Study conclusions and caveats: Sustained-remission and progressing patients' sampling times differed. An increase in clonality occurred at ibrutinib response, followed by a return toward baseline at progression. There were few public clonotypes, and on treatment they contracted or stayed stable.

Using immunoSEQ multiplex PCR, the repertoire was profiled, and TCRdb retains in-frame clones only, with some absent. The sample includes more than 30,000 clones, approximately 69% of them seen just once. J gave up 3 bases and V 4 bases, and 7 bases lay outside the gene matches. The CDR3 length is 14 residues. Germline V gives CDR1 SGDLS, CDR2 YYNGEE. In this sample, this clone turned up once. What it binds is unknown. The chain joins TRBV9 to TRBJ2-7; the match to TRBD2 covers 7 bases. This sequence was found in a human donor with chronic lymphocytic leukemia. The specimen comprised PBMCs, sampled before ibrutinib treatment. The CDR3 DNA reads TGTGCCAGCAGCCCCGAGCGGGAAATCTACGAGCAGTACTTC. This encodes CASSPEREIYEQYF.